This record concerns one TCR beta chain sequence. Its cognate antigen has yet to be identified. Per-base qualities were not stored, and no clone one base away is much larger. This entry belongs to a study of glioma-infiltrating T cells after dendritic cell vaccination (dated by TCRdb to the mid-2010s). About the study as a whole: The cohort comprised 15 or so glioblastoma patients from Phase I and II dendritic cell vaccination trials, 9 newly diagnosed and 6 with recurrent disease. Between about 2002 and 2013, the patients were given dendritic cell vaccination pulsed with autologous tumor lysate. The vaccine was prepared from monocyte-derived dendritic cells that were cultured for roughly 7 days with IL-4 and GM-CSF and then pulsed overnight with autologous tumor lysate. Each patient was given three intradermal dendritic cell vaccine injections, spaced two weeks apart, in the arm below the axilla. Deep sequencing of TCR beta CDR3 regions was used to quantify tumor-infiltrating lymphocyte content and compare tumor and blood repertoires in dendritic cell-vaccinated glioblastoma patients. TCR sequencing metrics, including TIL content and tumor-blood repertoire overlap, were correlated with survival after dendritic cell vaccination.

CDR1 and CDR2, looked up from the germline V gene, are MDHEN and SYDVKM. V lost 3 bases and J lost 6 bases, and the count of bases not matched to a germline gene is 10. The CDR3 starts with the cysteine, ends with the phenylalanine, and has 15 residues. Solely the CDR3 DNA is kept, with 45 bases framed from the first base. On the study overall, not on this receptor specifically: The cohort was small and heterogeneous, only a few patients had full blood and tumor sets, and even fewer had initial-recurrent tumor pairs. After dendritic cell vaccination, a higher estimated pretreatment TIL content predicted longer time to progression and longer overall survival. No direct relationship between TCR clonality and survival was found, suggesting that a diverse polyclonal response may matter. The three-group TCR overlap response model was described as speculative and requiring prospective validation.

TCRB CDR3 regions were amplified from approximately 2 ug genomic DNA, or all available DNA if less, using the immunoSEQ assay. The multiplex PCR employed 60 forward primers targeting TCR V beta segments and 13 reverse primers targeting J beta segments. Synthetic control templates were spiked into each sample at limiting dilution to estimate reads per starting template. The Illumina HiSeq System generated 87 bp sequencing reads. On the authors' methods: PCR and sequencing errors were removed by a nearest neighbor algorithm that merged closely related sequences. TCR overlap was defined as the percentage of unique tumor TCR beta sequences that were also present in the same patient's peripheral blood. Drawn from immuneACCESS, this table holds only the in-frame rearrangements with V and J called that TCRdb kept. Clones are partly lost; checked studies trace under half to an unresolved V gene and leave the rest unexplained. The V and J calls and clone size come from that table; D and trimming were worked out from the DNA. For this sample there are 75,000 to 100,000 clones; 79% appear just once. The ten largest clones represent under 7% of the sample.

Selection of patients required sufficient residual fresh-frozen tumor tissue and over two years of available survival data. An isocitrate dehydrogenase mutation was not carried by any of the glioblastoma patients, although molecular status was otherwise variable. PBMC were collected before vaccination, two weeks after the third vaccination, and at tumor progression if tumor progression occurred. Genomic DNA was extracted with the Qiagen DNeasy Blood extraction Kit. Here the chain combines TRBV28 and TRBJ2-5; TRBD2 aligns with 7 central bases. The sequencing here drew on blood, taken before dendritic cell vaccination. The TCR originated in a human donor with glioblastoma. This receptor has the CDR3 CASSFRGGRIQTQYF. The bases read TGTGCCAGCAGTTTTCGAGGCGGGAGAATACAGACCCAGTACTTC. The full variable domain, with segments outside the CDR3 supplied by the reference TRBV28 and TRBJ2-5 proteins, appears as DVKVTQSSRYLVKRTGEKVFLECVQDMDHENMFWYRQDPGLGLRLIYFSYDVKMKEKGDIPEGYSVSREKKERFSLILESASTNQTSMYLCASSFRGGRIQTQYFGPGTRLLVL.